The entry below gives a single TCR beta chain sequence along with its context. This sample is drawn from a study of Tregs in tolerant kidney transplant recipients. TCRdb keeps only in-frame clones here, not all; method: immunoSEQ multiplex PCR. The sample has approximately 67,000 clones; 80% to 95% are singletons. The sequence was obtained from a human donor who received a combined kidney and bone marrow transplant. This specimen was CD8+ T cells from blood, taken before the transplant.

The CDR3: CASSGDSSIKYGYTF. The CDR3 coding sequence is TGTGCCAGCAGTGGGGACAGCTCGATAAAGTATGGCTACACCTTC. This chain uses TRBV6-1 with TRBJ1-2; 7 positions agree with TRBD1. The CDR3 contains 15 residues. V gave up 4 bases and J gave up 5 bases; unmatched junction bases: 10. Per the germline V gene, CDR1 is MNHNS and CDR2 is SASEGT.